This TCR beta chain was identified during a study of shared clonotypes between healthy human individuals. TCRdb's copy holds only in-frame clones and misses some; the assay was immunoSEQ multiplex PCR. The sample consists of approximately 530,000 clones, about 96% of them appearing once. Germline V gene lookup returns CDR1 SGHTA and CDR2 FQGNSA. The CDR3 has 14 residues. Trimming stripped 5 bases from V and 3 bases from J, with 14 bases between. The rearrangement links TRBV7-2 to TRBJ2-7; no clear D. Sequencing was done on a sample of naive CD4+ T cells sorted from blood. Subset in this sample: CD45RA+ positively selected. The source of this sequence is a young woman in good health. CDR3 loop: CASSLGYSGYEQYF. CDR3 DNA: TGTGCCAGCAGCCTAGGGTATTCCGGCTACGAGCAGTACTTC.